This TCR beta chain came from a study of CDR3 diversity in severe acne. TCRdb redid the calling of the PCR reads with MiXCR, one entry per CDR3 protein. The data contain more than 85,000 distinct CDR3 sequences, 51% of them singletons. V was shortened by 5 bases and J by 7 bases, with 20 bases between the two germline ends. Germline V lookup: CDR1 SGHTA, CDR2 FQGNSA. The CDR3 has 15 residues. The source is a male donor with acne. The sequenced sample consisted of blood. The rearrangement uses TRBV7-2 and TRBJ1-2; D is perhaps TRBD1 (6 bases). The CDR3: CASSTWGGGVAGYTF. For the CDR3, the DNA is TGTGCCAGCAGCACGTGGGGGGGGGGCGTAGCTGGCTACACCTTC. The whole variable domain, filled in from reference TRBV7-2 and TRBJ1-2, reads GAGVSQSPSNKVTEKGKDVELRCDPISGHTALYWYRQSLGQGLEFLIYFQGNSAPDKSGLPSDRFSAERTGGSVSTLTIQRTQQEDSAVYLCASSTWGGGVAGYTFGSGTRLTVV.